This entry describes one T cell receptor (beta chain). The antigen remains undetermined. This entry comes from a study of vaccination and CD4 T cells after COVID-19. In the study overall: Two of the convalescents were Hispanic, and the group consisted of six males and four females.

Losses at the gene ends were 5 bases for V and 9 bases for J; bases not matched to a gene: 6. From germline, CDR1 is SGHVS and CDR2 FNYEAQ. The length of the CDR3 is 13 residues. Oncomine TCR Beta short-read sequencing was applied to DNA from cultured CD4+ T cells. TCRdb reanalysed the PCR reads using MiXCR and keeps one entry per CDR3 protein. The sample carries some 9,700 distinct CDR3 sequences, around 60% recorded once. Specified treatment: 10-day PBMC culture with coronavirus spike peptide pools or control peptides (ViraFEST assay). CD4+ T lymphocytes from the unexposed donor were collected before the COVID-19 pandemic (2011-2018).

The sequencing sample was made of CD4+ T cells from blood, cultured in vitro. The chain carries TRBV7-6 and TRBJ2-1; 8 nucleotides match TRBD2. The receptor's source is a human donor in good health. DNA for the CDR3: TGTGCCAGCAGCCAAGGACTAGCTACTGAGCAGTTCTTC. Protein: CASSQGLATEQFF.